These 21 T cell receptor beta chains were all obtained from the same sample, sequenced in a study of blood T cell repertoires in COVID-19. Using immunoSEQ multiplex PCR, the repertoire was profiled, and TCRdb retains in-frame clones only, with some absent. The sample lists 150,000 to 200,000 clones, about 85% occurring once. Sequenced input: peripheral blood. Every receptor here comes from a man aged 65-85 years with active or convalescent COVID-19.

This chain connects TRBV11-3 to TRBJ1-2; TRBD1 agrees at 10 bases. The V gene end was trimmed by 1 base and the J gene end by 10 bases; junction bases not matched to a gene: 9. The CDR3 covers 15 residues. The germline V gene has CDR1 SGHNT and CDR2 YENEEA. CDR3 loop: CASSLVGPTGGFYTF. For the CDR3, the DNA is TGTGCCAGCAGCTTAGTAGGCCCGACAGGGGGCTTCTACACCTTC.

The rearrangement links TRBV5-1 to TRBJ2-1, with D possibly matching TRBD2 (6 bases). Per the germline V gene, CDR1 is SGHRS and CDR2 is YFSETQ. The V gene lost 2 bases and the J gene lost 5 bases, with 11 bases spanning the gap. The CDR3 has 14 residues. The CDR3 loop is CASSLMAGNNEQFF. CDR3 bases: TGCGCCAGCAGCTTAATGGCGGGGAACAATGAGCAGTTCTTC.

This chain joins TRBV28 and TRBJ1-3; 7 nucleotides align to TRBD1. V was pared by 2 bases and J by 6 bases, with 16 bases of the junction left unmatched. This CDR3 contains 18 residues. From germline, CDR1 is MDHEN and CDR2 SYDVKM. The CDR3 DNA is TGTGCCAGCAGTTTACGTCGGCTCGGAGGGGGCATTGAAAACACCATATATTTT. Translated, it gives CASSLRRLGGGIENTIYF.

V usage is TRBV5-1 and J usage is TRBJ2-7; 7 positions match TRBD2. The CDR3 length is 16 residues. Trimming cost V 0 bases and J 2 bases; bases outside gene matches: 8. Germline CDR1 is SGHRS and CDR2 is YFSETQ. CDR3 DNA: TGCGCCAGCAGCTTGGATTCGGGGGGAAGCCCCTACGAGCAGTACTTC. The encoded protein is CASSLDSGGSPYEQYF.

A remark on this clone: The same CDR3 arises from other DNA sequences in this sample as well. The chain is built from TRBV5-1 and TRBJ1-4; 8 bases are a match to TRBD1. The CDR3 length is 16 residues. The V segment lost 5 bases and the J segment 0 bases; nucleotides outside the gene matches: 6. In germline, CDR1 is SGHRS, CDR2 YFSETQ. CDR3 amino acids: CASSPDRGTTNEKLFF. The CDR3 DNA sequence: TGCGCCAGCAGTCCCGACAGGGGCACAACTAATGAAAAACTGTTTTTT.

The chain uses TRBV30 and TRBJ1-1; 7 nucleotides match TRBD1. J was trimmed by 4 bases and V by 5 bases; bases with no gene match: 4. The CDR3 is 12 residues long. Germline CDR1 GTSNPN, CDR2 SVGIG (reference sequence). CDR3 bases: TGTGCCTGGTCGACAGGGACCACTGAAGCTTTCTTT. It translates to CAWSTGTTEAFF.

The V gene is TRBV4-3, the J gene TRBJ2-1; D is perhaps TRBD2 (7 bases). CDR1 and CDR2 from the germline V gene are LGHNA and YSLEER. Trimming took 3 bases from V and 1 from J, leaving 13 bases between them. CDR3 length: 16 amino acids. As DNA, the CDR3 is TGCGCCAGCAGCCACTACGGGGGGCGGTCCTACAATGAGCAGTTCTTC. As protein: CASSHYGGRSYNEQFF.

The CDR3 DNA follows: TGTGCCAGCAGTCCCAATCTAGGGGCCCAAGAGACCCAGTACTTC. Amino acid sequence: CASSPNLGAQETQYF. The V call is TRBV28, the J call TRBJ2-5; tentative D call: TRBD1 (5 bases). Germline CDR1 MDHEN, CDR2 SYDVKM. The ends were cut back, 5 bases at V and 1 base at J, with 14 bases in the middle. CDR3 size: 15 residues. Combining the CDR3 with reference TRBV28 and TRBJ2-5 gives the whole variable domain DVKVTQSSRYLVKRTGEKVFLECVQDMDHENMFWYRQDPGLGLRLIYFSYDVKMKEKGDIPEGYSVSREKKERFSLILESASTNQTSMYLCASSPNLGAQETQYFGPGTRLLVL.

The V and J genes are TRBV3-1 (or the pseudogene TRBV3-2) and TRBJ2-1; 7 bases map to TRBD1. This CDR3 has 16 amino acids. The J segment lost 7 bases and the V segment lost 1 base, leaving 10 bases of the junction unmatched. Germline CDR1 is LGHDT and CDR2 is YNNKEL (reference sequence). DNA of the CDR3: TGTGCCAGCAGCCAAGTTTTTGGACAGGCATCTAATGAGCAGTTCTTC. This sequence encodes CASSQVFGQASNEQFF.

CDR3 DNA sequence: TGTGCCAGCAGAGAGGGGGGGTACGAGCAGTACTTC. Amino acid sequence: CASREGGYEQYF. The chain carries TRBV6-6 and TRBJ2-7; weak D call: TRBD2 (7 bases). Trimming stripped 6 bases from V and 4 bases from J, with 10 bases between. From germline, CDR1 is MNHNY and CDR2 SVGAGI (reference sequence). The CDR3 contains 12 residues.

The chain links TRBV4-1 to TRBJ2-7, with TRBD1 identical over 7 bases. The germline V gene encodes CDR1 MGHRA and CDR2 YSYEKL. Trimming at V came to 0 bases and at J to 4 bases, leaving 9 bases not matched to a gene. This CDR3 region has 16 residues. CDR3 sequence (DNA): TGCGCCAGCAGCCAAGATTGGGTCGGCAGGGGGTACGAGCAGTACTTC. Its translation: CASSQDWVGRGYEQYF.

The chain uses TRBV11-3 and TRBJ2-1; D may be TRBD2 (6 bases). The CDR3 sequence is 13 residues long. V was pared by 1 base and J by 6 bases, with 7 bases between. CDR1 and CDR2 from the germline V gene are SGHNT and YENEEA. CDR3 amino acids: CASSLVGGNEQFF. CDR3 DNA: TGTGCCAGCAGCTTAGTGGGGGGCAATGAGCAGTTCTTC.

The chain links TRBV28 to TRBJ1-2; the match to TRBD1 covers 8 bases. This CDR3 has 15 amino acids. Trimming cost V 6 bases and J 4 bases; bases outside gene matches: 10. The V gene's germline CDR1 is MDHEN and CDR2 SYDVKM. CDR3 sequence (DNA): TGTGCCAGCAGACAGGGGGAACCCGGGAGCTATGGCTACACCTTC. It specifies CASRQGEPGSYGYTF.

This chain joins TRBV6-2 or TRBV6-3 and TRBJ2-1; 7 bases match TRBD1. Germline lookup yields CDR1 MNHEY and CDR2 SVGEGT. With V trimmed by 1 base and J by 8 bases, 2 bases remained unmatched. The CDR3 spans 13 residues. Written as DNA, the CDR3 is TGTGCCAGCAGTTACTGGCAGGGGGATGAGCAGTTCTTC. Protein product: CASSYWQGDEQFF.

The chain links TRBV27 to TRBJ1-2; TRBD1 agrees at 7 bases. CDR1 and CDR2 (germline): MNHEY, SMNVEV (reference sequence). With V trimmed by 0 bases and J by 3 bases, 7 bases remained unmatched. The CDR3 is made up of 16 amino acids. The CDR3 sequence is CASSLSYWDRDYGYTF. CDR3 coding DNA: TGTGCCAGCAGTTTATCATACTGGGACAGAGACTATGGCTACACCTTC.

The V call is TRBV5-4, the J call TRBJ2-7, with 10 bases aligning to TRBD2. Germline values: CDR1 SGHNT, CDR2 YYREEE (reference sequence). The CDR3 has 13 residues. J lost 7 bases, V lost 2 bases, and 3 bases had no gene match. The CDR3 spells CASSLAGGQEQYF. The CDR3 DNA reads TGTGCCAGCAGCTTAGCGGGGGGGCAAGAGCAGTACTTC. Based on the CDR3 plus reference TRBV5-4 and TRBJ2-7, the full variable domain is ETGVTQSPTHLIKTRGQQVTLRCSSQSGHNTVSWYQQALGQGPQFIFQYYREEENGRGNFPPRFSGLQFPNYSSELNVNALELDDSALYLCASSLAGGQEQYFGPGTRLTVT.

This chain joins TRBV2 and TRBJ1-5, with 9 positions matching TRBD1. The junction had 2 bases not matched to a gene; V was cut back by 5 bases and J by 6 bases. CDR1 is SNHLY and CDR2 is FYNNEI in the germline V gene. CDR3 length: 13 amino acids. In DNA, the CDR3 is TGTGCCAGCAGTACGGACAGGGGTCAGCCCCAGCATTTT. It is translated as CASSTDRGQPQHF.

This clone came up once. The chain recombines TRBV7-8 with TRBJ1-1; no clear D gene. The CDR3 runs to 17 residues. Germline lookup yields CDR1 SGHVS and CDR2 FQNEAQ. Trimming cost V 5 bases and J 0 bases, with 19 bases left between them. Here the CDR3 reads CASSIGSAGFMNTEAFF. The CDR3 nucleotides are TGTGCCAGCAGCATCGGTTCGGCCGGGTTTATGAACACTGAAGCTTTCTTT.

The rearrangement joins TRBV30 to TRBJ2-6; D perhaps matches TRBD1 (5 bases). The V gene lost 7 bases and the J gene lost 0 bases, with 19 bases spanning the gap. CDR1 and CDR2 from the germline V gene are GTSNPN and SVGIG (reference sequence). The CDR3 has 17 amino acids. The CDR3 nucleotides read TGTGCCTCGACCCTGACACCACAGGTCTCTGGGGCCAACGTCCTGACTTTC. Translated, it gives CASTLTPQVSGANVLTF.

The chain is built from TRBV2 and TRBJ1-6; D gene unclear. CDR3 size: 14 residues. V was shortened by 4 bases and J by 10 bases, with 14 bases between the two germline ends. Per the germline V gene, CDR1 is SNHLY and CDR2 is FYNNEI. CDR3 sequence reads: CASSVLGVQSPLHF. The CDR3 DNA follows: TGTGCCAGCAGTGTATTGGGAGTGCAGTCACCCCTCCACTTT.

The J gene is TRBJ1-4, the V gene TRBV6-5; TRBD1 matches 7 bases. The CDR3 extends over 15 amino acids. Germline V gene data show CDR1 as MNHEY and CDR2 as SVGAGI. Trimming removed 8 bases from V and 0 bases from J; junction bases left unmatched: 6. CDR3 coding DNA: TGTGCCAGCGGCCAAACAGGGGCAACTAATGAAAAACTGTTTTTT. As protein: CASGQTGATNEKLFF.